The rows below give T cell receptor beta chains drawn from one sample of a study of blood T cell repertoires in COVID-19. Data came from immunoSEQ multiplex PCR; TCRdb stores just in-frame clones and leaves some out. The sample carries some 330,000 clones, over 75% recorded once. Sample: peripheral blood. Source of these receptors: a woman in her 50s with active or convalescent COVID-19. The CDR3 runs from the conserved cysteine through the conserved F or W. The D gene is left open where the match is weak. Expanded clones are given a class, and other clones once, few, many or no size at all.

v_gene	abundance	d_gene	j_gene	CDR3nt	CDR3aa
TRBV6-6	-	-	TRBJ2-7	TGTGCCAGCAGTTACTTGACAGGCTACGAGCAGTACTTC	CASSYLTGYEQYF
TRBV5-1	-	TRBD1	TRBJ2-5	TGCGCCAGCAGCCCCGGACAGGGAGAGACCCAGTACTTC	CASSPGQGETQYF
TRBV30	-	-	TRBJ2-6	TGTGCCTGGAGTTTCGTAAGGGGGTCTGGGGCCAACGTCCTGACTTTC	CAWSFVRGSGANVLTF
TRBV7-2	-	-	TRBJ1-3	TGTGCCAGCAGCTTAGGCCCTGGGGGGGCAGGAAACACCATATATTTT	CASSLGPGGAGNTIYF
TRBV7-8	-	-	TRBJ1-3	TGTGCCAGCAGCTTAAACAGCCGAGACACCATATATTTT	CASSLNSRDTIYF
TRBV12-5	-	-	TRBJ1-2	TGTGCTAGTGGCCCAGGTCGCGACGGCTACACCTTC	CASGPGRDGYTF
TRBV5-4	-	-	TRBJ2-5	TGTGCCAGCAGCTTGGACAGGGCTGAGACCCAGTACTTC	CASSLDRAETQYF
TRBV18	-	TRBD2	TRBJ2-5	TGTGCCAGCTCAAGGGGCGGCGGGGGAGACGAAGAGACCCAGTACTTC	CASSRGGGGDEETQYF
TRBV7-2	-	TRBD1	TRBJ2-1	TGTGCCAGCAGCTTAGTGGGGACAGGGGGCATTCGGTTCTTC	CASSLVGTGGIRFF
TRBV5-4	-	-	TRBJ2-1	TGTGCCAGCAGCTTGGAGATAGTCAACCACAATGAGCAGTTCTTC	CASSLEIVNHNEQFF
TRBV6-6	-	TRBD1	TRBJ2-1	TGTGCCAGCAGTCCCTCCTTGACAGGGGCCTACAATGAGCAGTTCTTC	CASSPSLTGAYNEQFF
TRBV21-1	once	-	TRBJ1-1	TGTGCCAGCACCAAAAGCCCGTGGGCCCCTGAAGCTTTCTTT	CASTKSPWAPEAFF